These T cell receptor beta chains were read from a single sample in a study of OX40 agonist ivuxolimab in advanced cancers. Measured with immunoSEQ multiplex PCR; TCRdb has only the in-frame clones, and not every one. The repertoire includes 35,000 to 40,000 clones, roughly 86% of them detected once, and under 2% sits in the top ten. The sample in question was CD4+ or CD8+ T cells sorted from blood, obtained in a trial of the OX40 agonist ivuxolimab. These receptors all stem from an adult with an advanced solid tumor such as melanoma, head and neck, liver or kidney cancer. CDR3s leave out the opening cysteine and the closing phenylalanine or tryptophan.

CDR3 | J | length | V
ASSLGTIGTEAF | TRBJ1-1 | 12 | TRBV7-6
ASSRDTEQF | TRBJ2-1 | 9 | TRBV5-6
ASSFARDGPTYEQY | TRBJ2-7 | 14 | TRBV7-9
ASSVGAAADSNEKLF | TRBJ1-4 | 15 | TRBV2
ASSSESGQGWANTGELF | TRBJ2-2 | 17 | TRBV18
ASSQRQGTNTEAF | TRBJ1-1 | 13 | TRBV7-6
ASSVVGDYYNEQF | TRBJ2-1 | 13 | TRBV9
ASSDGFPGNQPQH | TRBJ1-5 | 13 | TRBV6-1
ASSIAGRGEQF | TRBJ2-1 | 11 | TRBV19
ASSPAKGMNTEAF | TRBJ1-1 | 13 | TRBV27
ASRAPGWVSKETQY | TRBJ2-5 | 14 | TRBV6-4
ASSLEVGGPGEQY | TRBJ2-7 | 13 | TRBV5-1
ASSFQPSPNYGYT | TRBJ1-2 | 13 | TRBV6-1
ASSPTGFTEKLF | TRBJ1-4 | 12 | TRBV5-1
ASSIRPGQYYGYT | TRBJ1-2 | 13 | TRBV19
ASSLSGKGEYGYT | TRBJ1-2 | 13 | TRBV5-1
SVEGQSYEQY | TRBJ2-7 | 10 | TRBV29-1
ASSNRQGVNSPLH | TRBJ1-6 | 13 | TRBV18
ASSRGLAGASGANVLT | TRBJ2-6 | 16 | TRBV19
ASSFEGQGDVEQY | TRBJ2-7 | 13 | TRBV5-1
ASSEIYTQY | TRBJ2-3 | 9 | TRBV6-1
ASSPQAGGIETQY | TRBJ2-5 | 13 | TRBV6-5
ASTPGQGGYEQY | TRBJ2-7 | 12 | TRBV2
ASSVGSPSTDTQY | TRBJ2-3 | 13 | TRBV9
ASSLGGAGPQREQY | TRBJ2-7 | 14 | TRBV11-2
ASSLNSGGDVTGELF | TRBJ2-2 | 15 | TRBV11-2
ASGTGPTGELF | TRBJ2-2 | 11 | TRBV2
ASSMGQGGGETQY | TRBJ2-5 | 13 | TRBV19
ASSLTGGGDTEAF | TRBJ1-1 | 13 | TRBV19
ASSFGWGTEAF | TRBJ1-1 | 11 | TRBV7-3
ASGTSGRVQHEQY | TRBJ2-7 | 13 | TRBV6-5
ASSRTGLHGNTIY | TRBJ1-3 | 13 | TRBV7-6
ASSQITNYGYT | TRBJ1-2 | 11 | TRBV4-1
ASSYFTGVSSYEQY | TRBJ2-7 | 14 | TRBV6-5
ASKGQGWGNQPQH | TRBJ1-5 | 13 | TRBV19
ASSLLAGGSAEQY | TRBJ2-7 | 13 | TRBV11-2
ASSSNRQSDSGNTIY | TRBJ1-3 | 15 | TRBV11-2
ASSLWSRRRAGTEAF | TRBJ1-1 | 15 | TRBV13
ASSRQTGGEAF | TRBJ1-1 | 11 | TRBV11-2
ASSQLQGYRDTQY | TRBJ2-3 | 13 | TRBV5-5
ASSVSGAGAYGYT | TRBJ1-2 | 13 | TRBV9
ASSFLATGVTYNSPLH | TRBJ1-6 | 16 | TRBV28
ASSQGDEDTQY | TRBJ2-3 | 11 | TRBV4-1
ASRLQGTDTQY | TRBJ2-3 | 11 | TRBV5-4
ASSLSSYNSPLH | TRBJ1-6 | 12 | TRBV5-4
ASSLDRGPAYNEQF | TRBJ2-1 | 14 | TRBV11-2
ASSPRQGSTYEQY | TRBJ2-7 | 13 | TRBV7-3
ASTLGGGSYEQY | TRBJ2-7 | 12 | TRBV28
AWSLSGARTDTQY | TRBJ2-3 | 13 | TRBV30
ASRTSGGSQGELF | TRBJ2-2 | 13 | TRBV5-1
ASSRDSSTDTQY | TRBJ2-3 | 12 | TRBV13
ASIKSGRAYNEQF | TRBJ2-1 | 13 | TRBV7-2
ASSLSLGGNEQF | TRBJ2-1 | 12 | TRBV7-9
ASSEWSDSTDTQY | TRBJ2-3 | 13 | TRBV6-1
AWSVQAGRNTDTQY | TRBJ2-3 | 14 | TRBV30